This T cell receptor beta chain was identified in a study of blood T cell repertoires in COVID-19. This CDR3 is 16 amino acids long. Unmatched junction bases numbered 15, after V lost 4 bases and J lost 7 bases. Germline CDR1 SGHVS, CDR2 FQNEAQ. This clone was observed a handful of times. In the source study's methods: The authors estimated nucleated cell counts from reference gene primer amplification. Repertoires were generated with immunoSEQ multiplex PCR, while TCRdb's copy carries only in-frame clones and drops some. V and J calls and clone size follow that table, whereas D and trimming were derived from the DNA. The table records approximately 150,000 clones, about 90% of them present only once.

The sample consisted of peripheral blood. This clonotype originated in a woman in her fifties or sixties with acute or convalescent COVID-19. The genes are TRBV7-8 and TRBJ1-1; 7 nucleotides line up with TRBD1. CDR3 in DNA: TGTGCCAGCAGCTCGACATATGACAGGGTTCTTAGTGAAGCTTTCTTT. Protein: CASSSTYDRVLSEAFF.